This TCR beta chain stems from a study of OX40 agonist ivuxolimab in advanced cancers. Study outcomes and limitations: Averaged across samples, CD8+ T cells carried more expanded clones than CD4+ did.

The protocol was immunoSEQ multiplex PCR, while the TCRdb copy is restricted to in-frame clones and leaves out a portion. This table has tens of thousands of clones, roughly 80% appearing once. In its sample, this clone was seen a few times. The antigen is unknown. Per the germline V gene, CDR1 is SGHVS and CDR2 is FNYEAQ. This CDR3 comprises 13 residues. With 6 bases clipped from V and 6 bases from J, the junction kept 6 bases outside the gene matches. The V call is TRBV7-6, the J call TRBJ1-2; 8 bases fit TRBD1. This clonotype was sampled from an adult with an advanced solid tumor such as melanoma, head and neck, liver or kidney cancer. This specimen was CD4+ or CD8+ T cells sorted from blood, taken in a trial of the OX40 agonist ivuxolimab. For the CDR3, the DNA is TGTGCCAGCAGTCAAGGGACAGGTGATGGCTACACCTTC. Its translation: CASSQGTGDGYTF. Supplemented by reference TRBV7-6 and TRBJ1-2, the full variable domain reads GAGVSQSPRYKVTKRGQDVALRCDPISGHVSLYWYRQALGQGPEFLTYFNYEAQQDKSGLPNDRFSAERPEGSISTLTIQRTEQRDSAMYRCASSQGTGDGYTFGSGTRLTVV.